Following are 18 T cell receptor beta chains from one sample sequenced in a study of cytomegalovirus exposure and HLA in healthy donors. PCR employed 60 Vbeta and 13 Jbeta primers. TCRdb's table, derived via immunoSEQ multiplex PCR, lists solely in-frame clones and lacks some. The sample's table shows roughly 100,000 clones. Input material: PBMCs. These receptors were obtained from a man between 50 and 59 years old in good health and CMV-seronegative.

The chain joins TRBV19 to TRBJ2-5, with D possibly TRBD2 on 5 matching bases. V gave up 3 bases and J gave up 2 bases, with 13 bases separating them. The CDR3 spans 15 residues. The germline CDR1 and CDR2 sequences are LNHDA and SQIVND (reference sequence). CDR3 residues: CASSMGVNGQETQYF. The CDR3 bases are TGTGCCAGTAGTATGGGAGTCAACGGTCAAGAGACCCAGTACTTC.

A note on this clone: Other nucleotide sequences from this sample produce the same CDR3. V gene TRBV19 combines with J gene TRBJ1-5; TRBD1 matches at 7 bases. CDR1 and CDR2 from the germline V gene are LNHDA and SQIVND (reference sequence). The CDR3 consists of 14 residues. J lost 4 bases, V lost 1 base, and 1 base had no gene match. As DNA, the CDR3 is TGTGCCAGTAGTATAGGACAGGGAAATCAGCCCCAGCATTTT. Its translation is CASSIGQGNQPQHF.

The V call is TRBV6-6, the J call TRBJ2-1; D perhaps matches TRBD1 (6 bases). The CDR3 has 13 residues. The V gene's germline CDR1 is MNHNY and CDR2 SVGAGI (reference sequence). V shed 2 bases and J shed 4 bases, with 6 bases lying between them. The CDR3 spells CASSYQGYNEQFF. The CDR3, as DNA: TGTGCCAGCAGTTACCAGGGGTACAATGAGCAGTTCTTC.

The CDR3 sequence is CASSQLTQGLGRNTEAFF. CDR3 nucleotides: TGCGCCAGCAGCCAACTTACACAGGGTCTGGGGAGGAACACTGAAGCTTTCTTT. The chain uses TRBV4-1 and TRBJ1-1, with TRBD1 as a possible D gene (6 bases). Germline assignment: CDR1 MGHRA and CDR2 YSYEKL. CDR3 size: 18 residues. Trimming shortened V by 2 bases and J by 1 base, and 20 bases separated the two germline ends.

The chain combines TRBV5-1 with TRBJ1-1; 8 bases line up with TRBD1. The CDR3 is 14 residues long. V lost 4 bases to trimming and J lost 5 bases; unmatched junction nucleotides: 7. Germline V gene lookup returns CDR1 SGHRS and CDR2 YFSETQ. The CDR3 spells CASSTTGGVTEAFF. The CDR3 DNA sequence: TGCGCCAGCAGCACAACAGGGGGGGTTACTGAAGCTTTCTTT.

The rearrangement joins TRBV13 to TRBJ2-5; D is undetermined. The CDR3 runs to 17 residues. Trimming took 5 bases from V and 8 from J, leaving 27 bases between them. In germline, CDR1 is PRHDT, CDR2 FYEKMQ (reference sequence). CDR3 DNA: TGTGCCAGCAGCCGTCGATACCAATCCGGGTCGATGGAAACCCAGTACTTC. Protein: CASSRRYQSGSMETQYF.

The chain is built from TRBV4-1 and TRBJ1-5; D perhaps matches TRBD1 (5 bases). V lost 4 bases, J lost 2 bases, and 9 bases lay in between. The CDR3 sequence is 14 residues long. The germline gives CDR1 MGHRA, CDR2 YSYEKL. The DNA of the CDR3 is TGCGCCAGCAGCCTCGGCAGGGGCAATCAGCCCCAGCATTTT. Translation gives CASSLGRGNQPQHF.

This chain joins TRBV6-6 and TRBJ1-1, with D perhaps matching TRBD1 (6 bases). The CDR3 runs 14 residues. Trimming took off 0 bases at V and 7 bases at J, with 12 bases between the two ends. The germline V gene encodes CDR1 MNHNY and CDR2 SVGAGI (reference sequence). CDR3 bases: TGTGCCAGCAGTTACTCGGGGGCGCGGAATGAAGCTTTCTTT. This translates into CASSYSGARNEAFF.

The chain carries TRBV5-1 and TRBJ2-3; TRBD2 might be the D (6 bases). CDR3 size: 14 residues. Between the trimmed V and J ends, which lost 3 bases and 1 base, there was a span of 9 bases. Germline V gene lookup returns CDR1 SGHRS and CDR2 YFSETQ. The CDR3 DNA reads TGCGCCAGCAGCTGGGGGGACGGCACAGATACGCAGTATTTT. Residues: CASSWGDGTDTQYF.

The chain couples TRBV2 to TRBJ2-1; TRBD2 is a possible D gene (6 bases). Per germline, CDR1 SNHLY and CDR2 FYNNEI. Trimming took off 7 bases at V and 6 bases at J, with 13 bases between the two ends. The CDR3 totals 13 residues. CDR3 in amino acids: CASMEGPGNEQFF. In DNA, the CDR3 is TGTGCCAGCATGGAGGGCCCCGGCAATGAGCAGTTCTTC.

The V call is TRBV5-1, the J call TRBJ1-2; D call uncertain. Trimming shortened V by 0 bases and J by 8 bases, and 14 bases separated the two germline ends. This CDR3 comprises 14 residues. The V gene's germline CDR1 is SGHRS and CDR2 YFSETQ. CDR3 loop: CASSLAEQAAGYTF. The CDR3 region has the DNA TGCGCCAGCAGCTTGGCGGAACAAGCGGCGGGCTACACCTTC.

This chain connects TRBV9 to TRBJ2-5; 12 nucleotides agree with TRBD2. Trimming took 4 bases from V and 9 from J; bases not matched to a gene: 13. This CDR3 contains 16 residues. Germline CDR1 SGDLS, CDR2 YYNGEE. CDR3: CASSPRTSGTLLAQYF. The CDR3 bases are TGTGCCAGCAGCCCCCGGACTAGCGGGACCCTTCTGGCCCAGTACTTC.

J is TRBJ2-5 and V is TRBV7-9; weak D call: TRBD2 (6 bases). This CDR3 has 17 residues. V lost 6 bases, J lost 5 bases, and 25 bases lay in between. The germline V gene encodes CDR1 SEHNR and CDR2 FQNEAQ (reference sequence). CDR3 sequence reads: CASRPRLGSGVTETQYF. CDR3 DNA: TGTGCCAGCAGACCTAGATTGGGTAGCGGAGTCACGGAGACCCAGTACTTC. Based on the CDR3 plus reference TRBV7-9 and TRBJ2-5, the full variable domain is DTGVSQNPRHKITKRGQNVTFRCDPISEHNRLYWYRQTLGQGPEFLTYFQNEAQLEKSRLLSDRFSAERPKGSFSTLEIQRTEQGDSAMYLCASRPRLGSGVTETQYFGPGTRLLVL.

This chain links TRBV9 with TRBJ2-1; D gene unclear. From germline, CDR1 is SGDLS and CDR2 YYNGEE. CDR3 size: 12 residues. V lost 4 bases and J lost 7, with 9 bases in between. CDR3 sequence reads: CASSPSFNEQFF. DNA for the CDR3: TGTGCCAGCAGCCCCTCCTTTAATGAGCAGTTCTTC. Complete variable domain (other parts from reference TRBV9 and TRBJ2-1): DSGVTQTPKHLITATGQRVTLRCSPRSGDLSVYWYQQSLDQGLQFLIQYYNGEERAKGNILERFSAQQFPDLHSELNLSSLELGDSALYFCASSPSFNEQFFGPGTRLTVL.

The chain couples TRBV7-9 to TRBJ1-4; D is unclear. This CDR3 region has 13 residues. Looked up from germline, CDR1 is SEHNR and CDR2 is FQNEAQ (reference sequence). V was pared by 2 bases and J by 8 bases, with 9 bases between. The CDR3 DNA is TGTGCCAGCAGCTTATGGGCCACCGAAAAACTGTTTTTT. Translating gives CASSLWATEKLFF.

This CDR3 reads CASSTTGTSNEQFF. The CDR3 DNA sequence: TGTGCCAGTAGTACAACCGGGACTAGCAATGAGCAGTTCTTC. V usage is TRBV19 and J usage is TRBJ2-1; 8 nucleotides agree with TRBD2. CDR3 length equals 14 residues. Trimming at V came to 4 bases and at J to 6 bases, leaving 5 bases not matched to a gene. Germline CDR1 reads LNHDA; CDR2 reads SQIVND (reference sequence).

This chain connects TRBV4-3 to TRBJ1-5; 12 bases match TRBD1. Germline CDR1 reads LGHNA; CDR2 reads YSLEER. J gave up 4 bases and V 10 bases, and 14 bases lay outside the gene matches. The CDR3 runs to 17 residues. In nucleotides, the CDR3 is TGCGCCACGGGGGGGACAGGGGGCATGGTAAGGAATCAGCCCCAGCATTTT. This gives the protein CATGGTGGMVRNQPQHF.

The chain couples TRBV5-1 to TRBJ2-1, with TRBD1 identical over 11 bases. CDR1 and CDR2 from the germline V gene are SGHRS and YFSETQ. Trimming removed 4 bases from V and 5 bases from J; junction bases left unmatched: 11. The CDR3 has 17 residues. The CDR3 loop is CASSTQGGQGANNEQFF. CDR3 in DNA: TGCGCCAGCAGCACCCAGGGAGGACAGGGGGCCAACAATGAGCAGTTCTTC.